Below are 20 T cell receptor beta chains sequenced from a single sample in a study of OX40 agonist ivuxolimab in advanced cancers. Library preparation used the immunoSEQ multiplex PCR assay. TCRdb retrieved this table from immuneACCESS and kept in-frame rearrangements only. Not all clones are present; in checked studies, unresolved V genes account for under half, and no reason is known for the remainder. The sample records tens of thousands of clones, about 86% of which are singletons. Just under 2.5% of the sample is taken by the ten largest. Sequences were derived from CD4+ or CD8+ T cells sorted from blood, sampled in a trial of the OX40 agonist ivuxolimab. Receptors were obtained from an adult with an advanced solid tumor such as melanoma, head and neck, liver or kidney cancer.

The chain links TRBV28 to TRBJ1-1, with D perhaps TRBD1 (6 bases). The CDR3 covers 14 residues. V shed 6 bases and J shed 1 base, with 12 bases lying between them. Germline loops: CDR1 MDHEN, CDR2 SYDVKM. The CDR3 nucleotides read TGTGCCAGCAGCGACAGGTTAAAGAACACTGAAGCTTTCTTT. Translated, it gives CASSDRLKNTEAFF.

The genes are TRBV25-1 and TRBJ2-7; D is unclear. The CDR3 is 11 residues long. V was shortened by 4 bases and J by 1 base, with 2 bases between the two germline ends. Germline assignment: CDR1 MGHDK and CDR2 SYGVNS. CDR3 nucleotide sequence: TGTGCCAGCAGTGCTTCCTACGAGCAGTACTTC. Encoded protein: CASSASYEQYF.

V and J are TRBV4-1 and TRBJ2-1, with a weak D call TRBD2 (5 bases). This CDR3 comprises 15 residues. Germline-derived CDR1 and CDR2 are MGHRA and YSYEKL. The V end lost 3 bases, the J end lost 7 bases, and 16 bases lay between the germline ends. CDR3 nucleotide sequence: TGCGCCAGCAGCCAGGTTGGACTCGCACTTAATGAGCAGTTCTTC. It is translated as CASSQVGLALNEQFF.

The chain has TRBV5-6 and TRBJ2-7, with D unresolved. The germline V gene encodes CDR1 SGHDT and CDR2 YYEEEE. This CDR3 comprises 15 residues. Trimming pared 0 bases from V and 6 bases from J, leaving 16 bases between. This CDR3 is CASSLASFPPREQYF. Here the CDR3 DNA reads TGTGCCAGCAGCTTGGCTAGTTTCCCCCCGCGCGAGCAGTACTTC. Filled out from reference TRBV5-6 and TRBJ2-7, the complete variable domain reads DAGVTQSPTHLIKTRGQQVTLRCSPKSGHDTVSWYQQALGQGPQFIFQYYEEEERQRGNFPDRFSGHQFPNYSSELNVNALLLGDSALYLCASSLASFPPREQYFGPGTRLTVT.

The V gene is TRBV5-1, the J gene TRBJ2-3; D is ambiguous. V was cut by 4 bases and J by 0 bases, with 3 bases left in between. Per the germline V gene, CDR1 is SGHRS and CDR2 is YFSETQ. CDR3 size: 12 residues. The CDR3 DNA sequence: TGCGCCAGCAGCCCTAGCACAGATACGCAGTATTTT. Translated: CASSPSTDTQYF.

The CDR3 DNA reads as TGTGCCAGCAGCCTGACACATAACACTGAAGCTTTCTTT. It translates to CASSLTHNTEAFF. The chain links TRBV5-4 to TRBJ1-1; the D is unclear. Trimming pared 4 bases from V and 2 bases from J, leaving 9 bases between. The CDR3 covers 13 residues. CDR1 and CDR2 from the germline V gene are SGHNT and YYREEE (reference sequence).

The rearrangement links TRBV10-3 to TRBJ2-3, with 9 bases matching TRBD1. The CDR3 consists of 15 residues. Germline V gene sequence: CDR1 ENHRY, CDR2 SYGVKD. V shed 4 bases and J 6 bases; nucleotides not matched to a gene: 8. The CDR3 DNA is TGTGCCATCAGTGCCGGGACAGGGAAATGGGATACGCAGTATTTT. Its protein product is CAISAGTGKWDTQYF.

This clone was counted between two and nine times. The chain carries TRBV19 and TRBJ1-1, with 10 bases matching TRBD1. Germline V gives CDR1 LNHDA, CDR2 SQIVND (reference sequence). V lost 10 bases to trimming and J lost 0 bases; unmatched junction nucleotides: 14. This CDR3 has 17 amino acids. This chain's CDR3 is CATRDRGLRGVNTEAFF. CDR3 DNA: TGTGCCACCCGGGACAGGGGCCTCCGTGGAGTGAACACTGAAGCTTTCTTT.

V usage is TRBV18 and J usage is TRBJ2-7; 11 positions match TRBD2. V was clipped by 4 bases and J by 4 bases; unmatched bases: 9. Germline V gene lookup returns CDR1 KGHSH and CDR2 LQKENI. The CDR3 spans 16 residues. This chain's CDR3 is CASSHNSGRAGYEQYF. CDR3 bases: TGTGCCAGCTCACACAATAGCGGGAGGGCCGGATACGAGCAGTACTTC.

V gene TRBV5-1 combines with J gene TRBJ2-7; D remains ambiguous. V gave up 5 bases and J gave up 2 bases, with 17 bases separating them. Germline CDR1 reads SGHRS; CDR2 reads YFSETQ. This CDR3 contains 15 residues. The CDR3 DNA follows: TGCGCCAGCAGTTATACCGGGTCTGACACCTACGAGCAGTACTTC. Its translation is CASSYTGSDTYEQYF.

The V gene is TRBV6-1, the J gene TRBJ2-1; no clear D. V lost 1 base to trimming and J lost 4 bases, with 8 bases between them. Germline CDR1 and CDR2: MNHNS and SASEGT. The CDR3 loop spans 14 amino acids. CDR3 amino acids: CASSEVELYNEQFF. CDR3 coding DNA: TGTGCCAGCAGTGAAGTCGAATTATACAATGAGCAGTTCTTC.

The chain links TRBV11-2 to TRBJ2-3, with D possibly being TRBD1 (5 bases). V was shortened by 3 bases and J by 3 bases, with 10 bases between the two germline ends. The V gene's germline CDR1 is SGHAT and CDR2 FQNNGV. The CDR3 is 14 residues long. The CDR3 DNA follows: TGTGCCAGCAGCTTTAGGGGTCGAACAGATACGCAGTATTTT. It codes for CASSFRGRTDTQYF. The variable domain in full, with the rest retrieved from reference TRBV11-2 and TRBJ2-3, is EAGVAQSPRYKIIEKRQSVAFWCNPISGHATLYWYQQILGQGPKLLIQFQNNGVVDDSQLPKDRFSAERLKGVDSTLKIQPAKLEDSAVYLCASSFRGRTDTQYFGPGTRLTVL.

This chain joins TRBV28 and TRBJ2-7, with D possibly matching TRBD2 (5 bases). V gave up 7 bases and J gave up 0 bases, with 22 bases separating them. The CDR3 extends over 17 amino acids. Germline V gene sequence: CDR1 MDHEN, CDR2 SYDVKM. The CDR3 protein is CASTSFEGTVYSYEQYF. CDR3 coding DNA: TGTGCCAGCACCTCGTTCGAGGGTACAGTATACTCCTACGAGCAGTACTTC.

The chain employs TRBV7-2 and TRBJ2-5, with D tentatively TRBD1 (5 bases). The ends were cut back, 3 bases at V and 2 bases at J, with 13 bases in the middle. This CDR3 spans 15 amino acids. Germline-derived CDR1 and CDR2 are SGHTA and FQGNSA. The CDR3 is CASSLPYRIQETQYF. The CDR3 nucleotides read TGTGCCAGCAGCTTGCCGTACAGGATTCAAGAGACCCAGTACTTC.

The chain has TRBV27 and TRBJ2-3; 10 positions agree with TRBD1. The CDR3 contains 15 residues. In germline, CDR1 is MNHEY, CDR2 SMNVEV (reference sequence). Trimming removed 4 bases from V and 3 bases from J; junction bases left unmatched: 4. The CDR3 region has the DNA TGTGCCAGCAGTTACGGACAGGGGGTAACAGATACGCAGTATTTT. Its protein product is CASSYGQGVTDTQYF.

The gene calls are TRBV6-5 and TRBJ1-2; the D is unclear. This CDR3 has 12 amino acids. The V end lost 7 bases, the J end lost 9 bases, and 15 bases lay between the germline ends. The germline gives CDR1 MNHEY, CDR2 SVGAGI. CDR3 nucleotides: TGTGCCAGCAACGGGCCGGGCGTGAGCTACACCTTC. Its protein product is CASNGPGVSYTF.

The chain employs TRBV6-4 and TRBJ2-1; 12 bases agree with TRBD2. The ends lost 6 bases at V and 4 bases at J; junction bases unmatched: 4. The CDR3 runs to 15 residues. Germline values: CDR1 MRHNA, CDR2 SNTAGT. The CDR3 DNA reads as TGTGCCAGCAGACAACTAGCGGGAGGATACAATGAGCAGTTCTTC. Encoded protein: CASRQLAGGYNEQFF.

The CDR3 loop reads CASSSPRRTSGGPRYEQYF. The DNA for the CDR3 is TGTGCCAGCAGCTCTCCCCGCCGGACTAGCGGGGGGCCACGCTACGAGCAGTACTTC. J is TRBJ2-7 and V is TRBV7-2; 14 nucleotides align to TRBD2. Germline lookup yields CDR1 SGHTA and CDR2 FQGNSA. This CDR3 comprises 19 residues. Germline trimming cut 4 bases from V and 3 bases from J; bases unmatched to any gene: 14.

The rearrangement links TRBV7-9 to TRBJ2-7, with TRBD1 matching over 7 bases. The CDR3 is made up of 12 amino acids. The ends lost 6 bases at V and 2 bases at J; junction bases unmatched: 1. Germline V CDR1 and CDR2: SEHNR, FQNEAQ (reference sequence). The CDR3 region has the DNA TGTGCCAGCAGGACAGGGACCTACGAGCAGTACTTC. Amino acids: CASRTGTYEQYF.

As DNA, the CDR3 is TGTGCCAGCAGGGCGACTACGGGCACTGGAAACACCATATATTTT. Translated: CASRATTGTGNTIYF. The chain couples TRBV2 to TRBJ1-3, with D unclear. V was shortened by 6 bases and J by 2 bases, with 14 bases between the two germline ends. The CDR3 spans 15 residues. CDR1 is SNHLY, CDR2 FYNNEI, per germline.